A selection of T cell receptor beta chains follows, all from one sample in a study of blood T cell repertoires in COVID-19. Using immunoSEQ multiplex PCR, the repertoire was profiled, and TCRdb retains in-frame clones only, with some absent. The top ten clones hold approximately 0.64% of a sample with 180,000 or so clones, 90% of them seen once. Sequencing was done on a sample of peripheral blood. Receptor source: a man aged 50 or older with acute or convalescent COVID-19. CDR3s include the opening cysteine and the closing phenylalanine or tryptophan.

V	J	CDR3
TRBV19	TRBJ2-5	CASSIDDSRQETQYF
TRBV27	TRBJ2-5	CASSLSFGAGAAQETQYF
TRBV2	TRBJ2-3	CASSLSEVRTDTQYF
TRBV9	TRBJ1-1	CASSVGATRDTEAFF
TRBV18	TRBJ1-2	CASSDREYGGYTF
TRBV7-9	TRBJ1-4	CASSPGSGTTNEKLFF
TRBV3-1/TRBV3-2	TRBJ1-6	CASSQGGPANSPLHF
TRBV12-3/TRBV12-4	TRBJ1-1	CASSSGTVEAFF
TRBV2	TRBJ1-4	CASSQGRDRGSGKLFF
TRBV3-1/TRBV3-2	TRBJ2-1	CASSLLAGPYNEQFF
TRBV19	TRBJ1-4	CASKEHGQGLEKLFF
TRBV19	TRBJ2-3	CASSRGERADTQYF
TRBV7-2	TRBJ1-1	CASSLDPRDRGYTEAFF
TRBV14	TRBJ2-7	CASSQWEGSRYEQYF
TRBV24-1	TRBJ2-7	CATSDLDSFEQYF
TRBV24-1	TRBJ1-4	CATSSGGLNEKLFF
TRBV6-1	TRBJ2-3	CASRNGLEGTQYF
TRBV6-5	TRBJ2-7	CASRVTSAPYEQYF
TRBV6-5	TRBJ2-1	CASKSGALGMVRFF
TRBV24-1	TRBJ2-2	CATSDPLLGGWTGELFF
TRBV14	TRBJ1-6	CASSARQGYNSPLHF
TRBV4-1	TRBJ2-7	CASSQDSAYYEQYF
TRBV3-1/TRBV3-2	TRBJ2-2	CASTQGASGNTGELFF
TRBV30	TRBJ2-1	CAGSGGAWNEQFF
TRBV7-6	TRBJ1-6	CASSLAAADAGSPLHF
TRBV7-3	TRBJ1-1	CASSQQGDTEAFF
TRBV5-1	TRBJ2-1	CASSLVGAGNYNEQFF
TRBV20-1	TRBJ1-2	CSARRGYGYTF
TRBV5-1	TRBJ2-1	CASSRAVGSSYNEQFF
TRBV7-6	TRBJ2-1	CASSSIAGGLNEQFF
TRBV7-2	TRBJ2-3	CASRRRQGSDTQYF
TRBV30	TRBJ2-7	CALVTSYEQYF
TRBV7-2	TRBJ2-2	CASSPPGLALNTGELFF
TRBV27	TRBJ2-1	CASSLSIAGSYNEQFF
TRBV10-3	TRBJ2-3	CAISERAGVADTQYF
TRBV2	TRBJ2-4	CASSENGAGGWNIQYF
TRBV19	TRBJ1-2	CASNIEPGAYGYTF
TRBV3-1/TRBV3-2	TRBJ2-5	CASSHWQGEWSREQETQYF
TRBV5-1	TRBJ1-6	CASSLVGTGESPLHF
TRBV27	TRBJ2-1	CASSLFTRTSGDEQYNEQFF
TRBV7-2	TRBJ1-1	CASSFRGLRTEAFF
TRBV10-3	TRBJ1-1	CAISDATGFTEAFF
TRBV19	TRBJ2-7	CASSIGQGDYEQYF
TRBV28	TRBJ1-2	CASKRGLSYGYTF
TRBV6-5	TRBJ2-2	CASRGNLAGAGELFF
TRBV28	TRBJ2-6	CASSSLSGANVLTF
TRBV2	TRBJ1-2	CASHGRTFNYGYTF
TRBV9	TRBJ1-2	CASSARDGGDGYTF
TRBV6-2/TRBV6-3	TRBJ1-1	CASSYSILPRGKYPRNTEAFF
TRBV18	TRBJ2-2	CASSPLTGTTNTGELFF
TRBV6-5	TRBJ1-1	CASRLAGEAFF
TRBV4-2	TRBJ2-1	CASSQESIAGVPDEQFF